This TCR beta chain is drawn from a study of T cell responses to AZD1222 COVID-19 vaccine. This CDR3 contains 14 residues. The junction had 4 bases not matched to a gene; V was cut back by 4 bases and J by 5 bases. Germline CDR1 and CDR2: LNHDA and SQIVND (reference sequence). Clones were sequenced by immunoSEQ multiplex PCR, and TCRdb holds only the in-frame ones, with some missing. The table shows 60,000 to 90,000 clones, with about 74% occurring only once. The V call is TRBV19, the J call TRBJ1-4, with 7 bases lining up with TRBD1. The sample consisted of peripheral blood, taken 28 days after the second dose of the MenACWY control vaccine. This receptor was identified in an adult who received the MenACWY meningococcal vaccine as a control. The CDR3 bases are TGTGCCAGTAGTAGGACAGGACCCAATGAAAAACTGTTTTTT. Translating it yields CASSRTGPNEKLFF.